Listed here are 32 T cell receptor beta chains from one sample, sequenced in a study of cytomegalovirus exposure and HLA in healthy donors. Assay used: immunoSEQ multiplex PCR; TCRdb lists only in-frame clones, some missing. The sample has around 220,000 clones; approximately 86% are singletons. Sample: PBMCs. Receptor source: a young woman in good health and CMV-seronegative.

The genes are TRBV4-1 and TRBJ2-3, with TRBD1 identical over 11 bases. The CDR3 totals 16 residues. Trimming removed 4 bases from V and 6 bases from J; junction bases left unmatched: 9. Germline V gene lookup returns CDR1 MGHRA and CDR2 YSYEKL. CDR3 in DNA: TGCGCCAGCAGCCGACCGGGACAGGGGGGTCTGGATACGCAGTATTTT. Translation: CASSRPGQGGLDTQYF.

The chain recombines TRBV9 with TRBJ2-3; 11 bases agree with TRBD2. With V trimmed by 3 bases and J by 6 bases, 3 bases remained unmatched. The CDR3 loop spans 14 amino acids. Germline-derived CDR1 and CDR2 are SGDLS and YYNGEE. DNA for the CDR3: TGTGCCAGCAGCGGGACTAGCGGGTTTGATACGCAGTATTTT. It specifies CASSGTSGFDTQYF.

The chain joins TRBV7-9 to TRBJ2-7; D perhaps matches TRBD1 (5 bases). This CDR3 region has 14 residues. The V gene's germline CDR1 is SEHNR and CDR2 FQNEAQ (reference sequence). V lost 5 bases and J 3 bases, leaving 14 bases between the germline ends. The CDR3 DNA sequence: TGTGCCAGCAGCCCCGGACACCCCGTCTACGAGCAGTACTTC. The encoded protein is CASSPGHPVYEQYF. The full variable domain, in which reference TRBV7-9 and TRBJ2-7 provide the parts outside the CDR3, is DTGVSQNPRHKITKRGQNVTFRCDPISEHNRLYWYRQTLGQGPEFLTYFQNEAQLEKSRLLSDRFSAERPKGSFSTLEIQRTEQGDSAMYLCASSPGHPVYEQYFGPGTRLTVT.

The rearrangement joins TRBV6-6 to TRBJ1-1; no clear D. Between the trimmed V and J ends, which lost 2 bases and 2 bases, there was a span of 12 bases. Germline CDR1 and CDR2: MNHNY and SVGAGI (reference sequence). The CDR3 spans 15 residues. CDR3 region: CASSYASRGNTEAFF. Here the CDR3 DNA reads TGTGCCAGCAGTTACGCATCGCGGGGAAACACTGAAGCTTTCTTT.

CDR3 in amino acids: CASSLDFGRNTGELFF. The CDR3, as DNA: TGTGCCAGCAGCTTAGACTTCGGGAGGAATACCGGGGAGCTGTTTTTT. The genes are TRBV13 and TRBJ2-2, with 7 bases fitting TRBD2. The germline V gene has CDR1 PRHDT and CDR2 FYEKMQ (reference sequence). With V trimmed by 1 base and J by 5 bases, 7 bases remained unmatched. The CDR3 is 16 residues long.

The genes are TRBV4-1 and TRBJ2-7; 10 bases line up with TRBD2. The J segment lost 1 base and the V segment lost 4 bases, leaving 13 bases of the junction unmatched. CDR1 is MGHRA and CDR2 is YSYEKL in the germline V gene. This CDR3 spans 18 amino acids. CDR3 DNA sequence: TGCGCCAGCAGCCCAACGGGACTAGCGTCTCTGGGGTCCTACGAGCAGTACTTC. The encoded protein is CASSPTGLASLGSYEQYF.

The chain uses TRBV6-6 and TRBJ2-5; D is ambiguous. In germline, CDR1 is MNHNY, CDR2 SVGAGI (reference sequence). V was cut by 6 bases and J by 5 bases, with 7 bases left in between. The CDR3 has 11 amino acids. CDR3 residues: CASSPRETQYF. The CDR3 coding sequence is TGTGCCAGCAGCCCGCGGGAGACCCAGTACTTC.

The chain carries TRBV29-1 and TRBJ2-2; 7 bases align to TRBD1. CDR1 SQVTM and CDR2 ANQGSEA come from the germline V gene. The CDR3 consists of 14 residues. V lost 3 bases, J lost 4 bases, and 5 bases stayed unmatched. The CDR3 here is CSVEVQGITGELFF. In DNA form, the CDR3 reads TGCAGCGTTGAGGTACAGGGGATCACCGGGGAGCTGTTTTTT.

The chain combines TRBV7-9 with TRBJ2-7; 8 bases align to TRBD2. The V segment lost 5 bases and the J segment 3 bases; nucleotides outside the gene matches: 3. The CDR3 sequence is 13 residues long. Per the germline V gene, CDR1 is SEHNR and CDR2 is FQNEAQ (reference sequence). This CDR3 reads CASSLGGGYEQYF. The DNA for the CDR3 is TGTGCCAGCAGCCTCGGGGGGGGCTACGAGCAGTACTTC.

The chain recombines TRBV12-2 with TRBJ2-1; TRBD2 is taken as the D call from the table, unchecked against the DNA. TRBV12-2 is recorded as a pseudogene. The CDR3 runs to 16 residues. CDR3 nucleotide sequence: TGTGCAAGTCGCTTAGAGGCCAGGACTACCTCGGGTGAGCAGTTCTTC. Translating it yields CASRLEARTTSGEQFF.

This chain uses TRBV5-1 with TRBJ2-3, with 9 positions matching TRBD2. The CDR3 spans 17 residues. CDR1 is SGHRS, CDR2 YFSETQ, per germline. V lost 0 bases to trimming and J lost 5 bases; unmatched junction nucleotides: 10. In nucleotides, the CDR3 is TGCGCCAGCAGCTTGGCAATTGCGGGAGGGCCTCAAGATACGCAGTATTTT. The encoded protein is CASSLAIAGGPQDTQYF. Looking up the rest from reference TRBV5-1 and TRBJ2-3 gives the full variable domain: KAGVTQTPRYLIKTRGQQVTLSCSPISGHRSVSWYQQTPGQGLQFLFEYFSETQRNKGNFPGRFSGRQFSNSRSEMNVSTLELGDSALYLCASSLAIAGGPQDTQYFGPGTRLTVL.

Points on this clone: A read error may account for a junction end that differs from germline. The chain is built from TRBV7-6 and TRBJ2-2; 8 bases agree with TRBD2. The CDR3 contains 15 residues. CDR1 and CDR2 (germline): SGHVS, FNYEAQ. The CDR3 sequence: CASSSRGSGAGELFF. As DNA, the CDR3 is TGTGCCAGCAGCTCCCGGGGTAGCGGGGCCGGCGAGCTGTTTTTT.

The chain is built from TRBV6-1 and TRBJ1-1; D may be TRBD1 (6 bases). Germline-derived CDR1 and CDR2 are MNHNS and SASEGT. The ends were cut back, 6 bases at V and 1 base at J, with 12 bases in the middle. The CDR3 sequence is 14 residues long. The CDR3 is CASSYRAGNTEAFF. The CDR3 region has the DNA TGTGCCAGCAGCTACAGGGCAGGGAACACTGAAGCTTTCTTT.

This clone was detected only once. The genes are TRBV28 and TRBJ2-3; 8 bases agree with TRBD2. V lost 5 bases to trimming and J lost 6 bases; unmatched junction nucleotides: 1. Looked up from germline, CDR1 is MDHEN and CDR2 is SYDVKM. This CDR3 has 12 residues. The CDR3 sequence is CASSGGGDTQYF. The CDR3 coding sequence is TGTGCCAGCAGTGGCGGGGGGGATACGCAGTATTTT.

V gene TRBV5-5 combines with J gene TRBJ2-7; 8 bases line up with TRBD2. The CDR3 consists of 16 residues. CDR1 SGHKS and CDR2 YYEKEE come from the germline V gene (reference sequence). Germline trimming cut 0 bases from V and 4 bases from J; bases unmatched to any gene: 9. CDR3 in DNA: TGTGCCAGCAGCTTGGGGCCAGCGGGAGTCTCGTACGAGCAGTACTTC. Translating gives CASSLGPAGVSYEQYF.

The chain recombines TRBV4-3 with TRBJ1-1; D is unresolved. CDR1 LGHNA and CDR2 YSLEER come from the germline V gene. The CDR3 extends over 14 amino acids. The germline V and J ends were trimmed by 2 bases and 1 base, with 8 bases remaining between them. The CDR3 nucleotides are TGCGCCAGCAGCCAATACGGAGAGAACACTGAAGCTTTCTTT. Translation gives CASSQYGENTEAFF.

V is TRBV2 and J is TRBJ2-3; 10 bases are shared with TRBD2. The trim removed 6 bases at V and 2 bases at J, leaving 5 bases unmatched. This CDR3 contains 15 residues. Germline CDR1 reads SNHLY; CDR2 reads FYNNEI. The chain's CDR3 is CASSVLAGATDTQYF. CDR3 bases: TGTGCCAGCAGCGTCCTAGCGGGAGCCACAGATACGCAGTATTTT.

This clone was observed a single time. The chain recombines TRBV5-3 with TRBJ2-6, with 12 bases lining up with TRBD2. TRBV5-3 qualifies as an ORF whose function is uncertain. V was pared by 1 base and J by 0 bases, with 8 bases of the junction left unmatched. CDR3 size: 20 residues. CDR3 nucleotides: TGTGCCAGAAGCTTGCTTCCCCGGACTAGCGGGATCTCTGGGGCCAACGTCCTGACTTTC. Translated, it gives CARSLLPRTSGISGANVLTF.

The rearrangement joins TRBV2 to TRBJ2-2; TRBD2 agrees at 9 bases. The trim removed 6 bases at V and 5 bases at J, leaving 7 bases unmatched. The CDR3 spans 15 residues. Germline V gene lookup returns CDR1 SNHLY and CDR2 FYNNEI. DNA for the CDR3: TGTGCCAGCAGCCCGGGACTAGCTAAGACCGGGGAGCTGTTTTTT. Translation gives CASSPGLAKTGELFF.

As for this clone: The sample contains more than one DNA sequence encoding this CDR3. V is TRBV9 and J is TRBJ2-1; no firm D call. With 0 bases removed from V and 0 bases from J, the gap between germline ends came to 7 bases. This CDR3 is 15 amino acids long. CDR1 is SGDLS, CDR2 YYNGEE, per germline. CDR3 in DNA: TGTGCCAGCAGCGTAGCCCCTAGCTCCTACAATGAGCAGTTCTTC. Translated: CASSVAPSSYNEQFF.

The chain couples TRBV29-1 to TRBJ1-1, with D uncertain. The CDR3 contains 11 residues. V lost 5 bases to trimming and J lost 1 base, with 5 bases between them. CDR1 and CDR2 (germline): SQVTM, ANQGSEA. CDR3 sequence (DNA): TGCAGCGTTACAGAGAACACTGAAGCTTTCTTT. Its translation is CSVTENTEAFF.

The chain is built from TRBV4-1 and TRBJ2-3; 8 bases align to TRBD2. With V trimmed by 0 bases and J by 3 bases, 17 bases remained unmatched. The length of the CDR3 is 20 residues. The germline V gene has CDR1 MGHRA and CDR2 YSYEKL. This chain's CDR3 is CASSQDSRAGVSRQTDTQYF. In nucleotides, the CDR3 is TGCGCCAGCAGCCAAGATTCAAGAGCGGGAGTCTCTAGGCAGACAGATACGCAGTATTTT.

The V and J genes are TRBV9 and TRBJ2-3; 9 nucleotides agree with TRBD2. V lost 0 bases and J lost 6; bases outside the gene matches: 5. CDR3 size: 15 residues. Germline V CDR1 and CDR2: SGDLS, YYNGEE. CDR3 coding DNA: TGTGCCAGCAGCGTAGGCCTAGCGGGATACGATACGCAGTATTTT. It translates to CASSVGLAGYDTQYF.

The chain carries TRBV7-8 and TRBJ2-7, with 7 bases aligning to TRBD1. Germline loops: CDR1 SGHVS, CDR2 FQNEAQ. The CDR3 totals 12 residues. V lost 3 bases, J lost 4 bases, and 0 bases stayed unmatched. The DNA of the CDR3 is TGTGCCAGCAGCTTGGGACAGTACGAGCAGTACTTC. Its translation: CASSLGQYEQYF. The full variable domain, completed using reference TRBV7-8 and TRBJ2-7, is GAGVSQSPRYKVAKRGQDVALRCDPISGHVSLFWYQQALGQGPEFLTYFQNEAQLDKSGLPSDRFFAERPEGSVSTLKIQRTQQEDSAVYLCASSLGQYEQYFGPGTRLTVT.

This clone was seen once. The chain combines TRBV5-1 with TRBJ2-7; 11 nucleotides line up with TRBD1. Per the germline V gene, CDR1 is SGHRS and CDR2 is YFSETQ. V was clipped by 4 bases and J by 3 bases; unmatched bases: 6. CDR3 size: 15 residues. CDR3 DNA sequence: TGCGCCAGCAGCGGCCGGGACAGGGGGTACTACGAGCAGTACTTC. It yields the protein CASSGRDRGYYEQYF.

The chain uses TRBV13 and TRBJ2-1; D perhaps matches TRBD1 (5 bases). From germline, CDR1 is PRHDT and CDR2 FYEKMQ (reference sequence). The CDR3 covers 15 residues. Trimming removed 5 bases at V and 4 bases at J, with 15 bases between. CDR3 bases: TGTGCCAGCAGCCCCCGACAGAGCGAGTACAATGAGCAGTTCTTC. Translation gives CASSPRQSEYNEQFF.

The chain uses TRBV28 and TRBJ2-5; 8 positions agree with TRBD1. Germline CDR1 MDHEN, CDR2 SYDVKM. J lost 0 bases, V lost 6 bases, and 12 bases had no gene match. The CDR3 spans 17 residues. CDR3 DNA sequence: TGTGCCAGCAGACTACCCCGCGACAGGGGTTACCAAGAGACCCAGTACTTC. It translates to CASRLPRDRGYQETQYF.

The chain recombines TRBV4-2 with TRBJ2-2, with 7 bases fitting TRBD1. The V gene's germline CDR1 is LGHNA and CDR2 YNFKEQ. CDR3 length: 17 amino acids. V shed 1 base, J shed 0 bases, and the junction held 5 bases outside the gene matches. In DNA, the CDR3 is TGTGCCAGCAGCCAAGTGTCAGGGGGAGCGAACACCGGGGAGCTGTTTTTT. Its protein product is CASSQVSGGANTGELFF.

This sequence joins TRBV27 and TRBJ2-7; 10 bases are shared with TRBD2. With 8 bases clipped from V and 3 bases from J, the junction kept 4 bases outside the gene matches. Germline CDR1 MNHEY, CDR2 SMNVEV (reference sequence). The CDR3 totals 13 residues. DNA of the CDR3: TGTGCCAGCGGACTAGCGGAAAACTACGAGCAGTACTTC. Translation gives CASGLAENYEQYF.

The V and J genes are TRBV28 and TRBJ2-7; D not certain. Germline-derived CDR1 and CDR2 are MDHEN and SYDVKM. The CDR3 runs 17 residues. Trimming removed 3 bases from V and 5 bases from J, with 23 bases in between. For the CDR3, the DNA is TGTGCCAGCAGTTTGAGTTCTATTGCTCCGGAGTTTCACGAGCAGTACTTC. Protein sequence: CASSLSSIAPEFHEQYF.

The chain employs TRBV7-9 and TRBJ2-1, with a possible D match to TRBD2 (6 bases). Per germline, CDR1 SEHNR and CDR2 FQNEAQ (reference sequence). The CDR3 runs to 15 residues. V was clipped by 2 bases and J by 0 bases, with 8 bases between them. The CDR3 region is CASSLRDSSYNEQFF. The DNA for the CDR3 is TGTGCCAGCAGCTTACGGGACTCCTCCTACAATGAGCAGTTCTTC.

This clone was recorded a few times. J is TRBJ2-2 and V is TRBV28; 8 bases fit TRBD2. There are 15 residues in the CDR3. Germline V gene sequence: CDR1 MDHEN, CDR2 SYDVKM. The ends lost 3 bases at V and 3 bases at J; junction bases unmatched: 3. The CDR3 is CASSFGAGDTGELFF. The CDR3 nucleotides are TGTGCCAGCAGTTTTGGAGCGGGAGACACCGGGGAGCTGTTTTTT.